Sequencing of this TCR beta chain was carried out in a study of siplizumab effects on memory and regulatory T cells. This CDR3 is 13 amino acids long. V was pared by 5 bases and J by 8 bases, with 5 bases of the junction left unmatched. CDR1 SNHLY and CDR2 FYNNEI come from the germline V gene. Study results and limitations: The average Treg-derived proportion among mappable alloreactive CD4+ clones was 68.8% with siplizumab versus 26.9% in controls. The diversity of naive T cells seemed greater than that of memory cells, and their alloresponse contribution seemed major. The suppressive capacity of proliferating Tregs from siplizumab cultures remained unconfirmed.

A note on this clone: Its antigen is unknown.

Per-sample assaying covered 85,000 to 100,000 TCR templates. Sequencing used immunoSEQ multiplex PCR; TCRdb keeps in-frame clones, though not all of them. Among approximately 100,000 clones listed, about 94% were seen once. The chain carries TRBV2 and TRBJ2-1; 8 bases map to TRBD2. Sequencing was carried out using non-Treg CD4+ T cells sorted from blood. The TCR sequence derives from a human donor in good health. In nucleotides, the CDR3 is TGTGCCAGCAGTCTCGGGGGGGCCCATGAGCAGTTCTTC. The encoded protein is CASSLGGAHEQFF.